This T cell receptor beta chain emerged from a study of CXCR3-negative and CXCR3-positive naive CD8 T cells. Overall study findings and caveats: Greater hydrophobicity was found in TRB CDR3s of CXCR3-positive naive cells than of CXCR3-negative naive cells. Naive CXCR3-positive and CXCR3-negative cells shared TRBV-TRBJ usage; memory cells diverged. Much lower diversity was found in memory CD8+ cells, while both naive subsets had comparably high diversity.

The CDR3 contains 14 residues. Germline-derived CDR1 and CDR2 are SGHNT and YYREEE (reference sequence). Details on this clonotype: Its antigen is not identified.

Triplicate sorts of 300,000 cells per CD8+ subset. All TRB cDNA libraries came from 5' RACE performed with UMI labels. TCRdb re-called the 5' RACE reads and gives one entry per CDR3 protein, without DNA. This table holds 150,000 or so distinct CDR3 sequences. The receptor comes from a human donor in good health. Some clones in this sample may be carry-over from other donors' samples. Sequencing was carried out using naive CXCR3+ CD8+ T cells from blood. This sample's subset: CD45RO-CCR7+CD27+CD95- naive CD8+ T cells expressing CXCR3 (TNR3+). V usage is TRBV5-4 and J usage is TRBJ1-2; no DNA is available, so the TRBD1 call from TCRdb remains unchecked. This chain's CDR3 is CASSLPGGLYGYTF.